These T cell receptor beta chains were read from a single sample in a study of control samples from healthy donors and cancer patients. Produced via immunoSEQ multiplex PCR; TCRdb's table is partial and in-frame only. There are 100,000 to 150,000 clones in the sample; roughly 87% occur only once, and 1.5% to 2% lies in the top ten. The material sequenced was blood. Source of these receptors: a man aged 18 to 30 in good health. Both conserved end residues are part of each CDR3. D genes are given only for firm matches. Clone size appears in some rows only: once, few, many, or a class for an expanded clone.

j_call d_call clone_size v_call cdr3_nt cdr3_aa
TRBJ1-1 NA NA TRBV18 TGTGCCAGCTCACCTGAGAGGCAACGGACTGAAGCTTTCTTT CASSPERQRTEAFF
TRBJ2-7 NA once TRBV27 TGTGCCAGCAGTTTTGGGCAGAACTACGAGCAGTACTTC CASSFGQNYEQYF
TRBJ1-2 NA NA TRBV6-5 TGTGCCAGCAGCTACGGGCTGATGGGCTACACCTTC CASSYGLMGYTF
TRBJ1-1 TRBD1 NA TRBV18 TGTGCCAGCTCACCTTCAGGGGGGAACACTGAAGCTTTCTTT CASSPSGGNTEAFF
TRBJ2-5 TRBD2 NA TRBV14 TGTGCCAGCAGCCAAGATCTAAGCGGGAGTGGGACCCAGTACTTC CASSQDLSGSGTQYF
TRBJ2-7 NA NA TRBV15 TGTGCCACCAGCAGAGATCCTGGATACCTCTCCTACGAGCAGTACTTC CATSRDPGYLSYEQYF
TRBJ2-1 TRBD2 NA TRBV3-1/TRBV3-2 TGTGCCAGCAGCCGCGGACTAGCGGGAACCCATGAGCAGTTCTTC CASSRGLAGTHEQFF
TRBJ1-6 NA NA TRBV5-6 TGTGCCAGCAGCTTGGGACCCTATAATTCACCCCTCCACTTT CASSLGPYNSPLHF
TRBJ1-6 TRBD1 few TRBV11-2 TGTGCCAGCAGCTCGACCGGGACAGCTAATTCACCCCTCCACTTT CASSSTGTANSPLHF
TRBJ2-7 NA NA TRBV27 TGTGCCAGCAGTTTATCGAATAGCGCCTACGAGCAGTACTTC CASSLSNSAYEQYF
TRBJ2-1 TRBD2 once TRBV28 TGTGCCAGCACCCTCCTGAGCGGGAAATACAATGAGCAGTTCTTC CASTLLSGKYNEQFF
TRBJ1-3 NA NA TRBV29-1 TGCAGCGTTGACACAGGGTCTGGAAACACCATATATTTT CSVDTGSGNTIYF
TRBJ1-2 NA NA TRBV11-1 TGTGCCAGCAGCCCCAAACAGGGAACGGGCTACACCTTC CASSPKQGTGYTF
TRBJ1-5 NA NA TRBV19 TGTGCCAGTAGTCGGGCCCCGTATCAGCCCCAGCATTTT CASSRAPYQPQHF
TRBJ2-7 NA NA TRBV5-4 TGTGCCAGCAGCTTCCCAACCTACGAGCAGTACTTC CASSFPTYEQYF
TRBJ2-3 NA once TRBV7-2 TGTGCCAGCAGCTTATCGCGCGGCACAGATACGCAGTATTTT CASSLSRGTDTQYF
TRBJ1-1 NA NA TRBV6-1 TGTGCCAGCAGTGAGGCGGGCCTGAACACTGAAGCTTTCTTT CASSEAGLNTEAFF
TRBJ1-1 TRBD1 NA TRBV9 TGTGCCAGCAGCGACACAGGGGACTTAGGTAACACTGAAGCTTTCTTT CASSDTGDLGNTEAFF
TRBJ2-3 NA NA TRBV4-1 TGCGCCAGCAGCCGAATATTGCGCACAGATACGCAGTATTTT CASSRILRTDTQYF
TRBJ2-2 TRBD2 NA TRBV14 TGTGCCAGCAGTCAACAATGGGGACTAGCGGGGCCTAAGGGGGAGCTGTTTTTT CASSQQWGLAGPKGELFF
TRBJ2-7 TRBD1 NA TRBV6-5 TGTGCCAGCAGTTACTCGGGACAGGGGGTAGGTGAGCAGTACTTC CASSYSGQGVGEQYF
TRBJ1-2 NA NA TRBV10-3 TGTGCCATCAGTGAGGGAGACTATGGCTACACCTTC CAISEGDYGYTF
TRBJ1-3 NA NA TRBV10-3 TGTGCCATCAGAAAGACACCAGGAAACACCATATATTTT CAIRKTPGNTIYF
TRBJ2-2 NA few TRBV25-1 TGTGCCAGCAGTGACCCCAGGGGAGCCGGGGAGCTGTTTTTT CASSDPRGAGELFF
TRBJ1-6 TRBD1 NA TRBV6-5 TGTGCCAGCAGTTATGGGGACAGGGATTATTCACCCCTCCACTTT CASSYGDRDYSPLHF
TRBJ2-7 TRBD1 once TRBV6-5 TGTGCCAGCACCGGGACAGGGACCCACGAGCAGTACTTC CASTGTGTHEQYF
TRBJ2-7 NA once TRBV29-1 TGCAGCGTTGTCGGGGACCGAGCCTACGAGCAGTACTTC CSVVGDRAYEQYF
TRBJ2-2 TRBD2 NA TRBV6-6 TGTGCCAGCAGTCCCCTTCCCCAAGGACTAGCGGGAGGCACGAACACCGGGGAGCTGTTTTTT CASSPLPQGLAGGTNTGELFF
TRBJ1-1 NA NA TRBV29-1 TGCAGCGTTGTGGGGGGTAACACTGAAGCTTTCTTT CSVVGGNTEAFF
TRBJ1-2 NA NA TRBV7-3 TGTGCCAGCAGCTTAGCCGGGAGAGGGGGCTACACCTTC CASSLAGRGGYTF
TRBJ2-2 NA few TRBV24-1 TGTGCCACCAGTGATTTGCGGGACACCGGGGAGCTGTTTTTT CATSDLRDTGELFF
TRBJ1-4 NA NA TRBV18 TGTGCCAGCTCACCTGGCCGCGCGGCTGGTGAAAAACTGTTTTTT CASSPGRAAGEKLFF
TRBJ2-7 NA NA TRBV6-1 TGTGCCAGCAGTGATACTAGTGACGAGCAGTACTTC CASSDTSDEQYF
TRBJ2-5 NA once TRBV11-3 TGTGCCAGCAGCTTACTCCCCGGGGTCGGAGAGACCCAGTACTTC CASSLLPGVGETQYF
TRBJ1-3 NA once TRBV9 TGTGCCAGCAGCGTAGAAACGTCGGTGACCTGGTTTGACACCATATATTTT CASSVETSVTWFDTIYF
TRBJ1-3 NA NA TRBV6-2/TRBV6-3 TGTGCCAGCAGTTCTAAGTACAGCTCTGGAAACACCATATATTTT CASSSKYSSGNTIYF
TRBJ1-4 TRBD1 NA TRBV7-7 TGTGCCAGCAGCCATGGGACAGGCGTTAATGAAAAACTGTTTTTT CASSHGTGVNEKLFF
TRBJ2-1 TRBD2 NA TRBV19 TGTGCCAGTAGTGTAATTGGGACTAGGTCATTTGAGCAGTTCTTC CASSVIGTRSFEQFF
TRBJ1-5 NA NA TRBV24-1 TGTGCCACCAGTGATTCAATACACTCCAAGATGGAGCCCCAGCATTTT CATSDSIHSKMEPQHF
TRBJ1-1 NA few TRBV19 TGTGCCAGTACAGCTTTCGCGATGTACACTGAAGCTTTCTTT CASTAFAMYTEAFF